These T cell receptor beta chains were read from a single sample in a study of Graves' ophthalmopathy and Graves' hyperthyroidism. TCRdb recomputed calls from the multiplex PCR reads with MiXCR, one row per CDR3 protein. There are 900,000 to 1,200,000 distinct CDR3 sequences in the sample; about 40% occur only once, and around 10% lies in the top ten. The sample comprised peripheral blood or thyroid tissue (not recorded which). These receptors were taken from an adult man with Graves' hyperthyroidism. CDR3s include the opening cysteine and the closing phenylalanine or tryptophan.

TRBJ1-2 | TRBV25-1 | CASGTGFDYGYTF
TRBJ1-1 | TRBV29-1 | CSVDAGINYGYSEAFF
TRBJ2-6 | TRBV12-3/TRBV12-4 | CASSTTGRDVLTF
TRBJ2-2 | TRBV6-5 | CASSFRSQGNTGELFF
TRBJ1-4 | TRBV29-1 | CSVEGGTVYEQYFGLGLFF
TRBJ1-4 | TRBV11-2 | CASSLGLLTELFF
TRBJ2-7 | TRBV7-9 | CASSLGRGSEQYF
TRBJ2-6 | TRBV9 | CASSVVGTLGANVLTF
TRBJ2-5 | TRBV3-1 | CASRKLAIQETQYF
TRBJ2-2 | TRBV6-2/TRBV6-3 | CASSYSISGVNTGELFF
TRBJ2-7 | TRBV25-1 | CASSEFPGRATYEQYF
TRBJ2-5 | TRBV7-2 | CASSSTSGGTQYF
TRBJ1-1 | TRBV28 | CASSLGGDRGLTEAFF
TRBJ2-5 | TRBV25-1 | CASSERGQLQTQYF
TRBJ2-2 | TRBV6-6 | CASSYPLGGELFF
TRBJ1-1 | TRBV7-8 | CASSLANRRMNTEAFF
TRBJ1-1 | TRBV6-6 | CASSLQGAGNTEAFF
TRBJ2-7 | TRBV25-1 | CSVSGSAPYEQYF
TRBJ2-5 | TRBV20-1 | CSAPDFVRRETQYF
TRBJ2-7 | TRBV3-1 | CASSLVDRGRNEQYF
TRBJ2-1 | TRBV7-9 | CASSLLTGGLGEQFF
TRBJ2-7 | TRBV9 | CASSPWGYQDPEQYF
TRBJ2-2 | TRBV28 | CASRGSGTGELFF
TRBJ2-3 | TRBV12-3/TRBV12-4 | CASRGLAASTDTQYF
TRBJ2-7 | TRBV14 | CASSQDGHLTSYEQYF
TRBJ1-2 | TRBV19 | CASSEFGDRNYGYTF
TRBJ2-7 | TRBV10-3 | CAISKGLQTYEQYF
TRBJ2-1 | TRBV7-8 | CASSTLAGGSYNEQFF
TRBJ2-7 | TRBV20-1 | CSALPGSRYEQYF
TRBJ1-5 | TRBV11-3 | CASSARKSNQPQHF
TRBJ2-7 | TRBV5-1 | CASSQDRDSNFREQYF
TRBJ2-2 | TRBV10-3 | CAISEGLAGPPNTGELFF
TRBJ1-1 | TRBV5-1 | CASSPDRGGHTEAFF
TRBJ2-2 | TRBV18 | CASSPGKAAWGTGELFF
TRBJ2-7 | TRBV29-1 | CSVELQDKIYEQYF
TRBJ2-5 | TRBV10-2 | CASSAGLAGGGTQYF
TRBJ1-4 | TRBV15 | CASSQEGTLREKLFF
TRBJ2-5 | TRBV7-2 | CASTPWAGRQETQYF
TRBJ2-2 | TRBV10-3 | CAISESRQGGTVNTGELFF
TRBJ2-2 | TRBV5-1 | CANSEYSFTGELFF
TRBJ1-3 | TRBV7-9 | CASSFPHSGNTIYF
TRBJ1-5 | TRBV20-1 | CSARDYHRASEQPQHF